This is a list of T cell receptor beta chains from one sample in a study of T cell repertoires in cytomegalovirus infection. TCRdb processed the reads anew with MiXCR; each CDR3 protein has one entry. The sample records some 100,000 distinct CDR3 sequences, 20% to 25% being singletons. Material: CD8+ T cells from PBMCs. Receptors originate from a human donor in good health (CMV status not recorded). Some clones in this sample may be carry-over from other donors' samples. CDR3s include the opening cysteine and the closing phenylalanine or tryptophan. The D gene is left open where the match is weak. Clone sizes are given selectively: once, few, many, or a class where the clone is expanded.

j_call cdr3_length clone_size v_call d_call cdr3_aa cdr3_nt
TRBJ1-2 14 . TRBV7-9 . CASSLTTETDGYTF TGTGCCAGCAGCTTAACGACCGAAACGGATGGCTACACCTTC
TRBJ2-2 19 few TRBV27 TRBD1 CASSSHLGPGQGGSGELFF TGTGCCAGCAGTTCCCACCTAGGACCGGGACAGGGGGGATCCGGGGAGCTGTTTTTT
TRBJ2-7 14 many TRBV20-1 . CSARAWDLNYEQYF TGCAGTGCTAGAGCTTGGGACTTAAACTACGAGCAGTACTTC
TRBJ2-7 13 many TRBV4-3 . CASSQEGWDEQYF TGCGCCAGCAGCCAAGAAGGGTGGGACGAGCAGTACTTC
TRBJ2-1 16 many TRBV7-6 TRBD1 CASSPTGTGSYNEQFF TGTGCCAGCAGCCCCACCGGGACAGGTTCCTACAATGAGCAGTTCTTC
TRBJ1-1 15 . TRBV11-3 TRBD1 CASSPRGGLDTEAFF TGTGCCAGCAGCCCAAGAGGGGGCTTGGACACTGAAGCTTTCTTT
TRBJ1-3 16 few TRBV20-1 . CSARDYSGANGNTIYF TGCAGTGCTAGAGATTATAGCGGGGCCAATGGAAACACCATATATTTT
TRBJ2-7 16 once TRBV28 TRBD2 CASSLPPGGAGYEQYF TGTGCCAGCAGTTTACCCCCCGGGGGGGCAGGCTACGAGCAGTACTTC
TRBJ2-1 14 . TRBV6-6 . CASRRGADYNEQFF TGTGCCAGCAGAAGGGGGGCGGACTACAATGAGCAGTTCTTC
TRBJ1-1 17 . TRBV7-9 . CASSLAQFLGGNTEAFF TGTGCCAGCAGCTTAGCGCAGTTTTTAGGGGGAAACACTGAAGCTTTCTTT
TRBJ1-2 13 . TRBV6-1 TRBD1 CAGEDRAKYGYTF TGTGCCGGGGAAGACAGGGCCAAGTATGGCTACACCTTC
TRBJ2-5 15 . TRBV5-1 . CASRSEQVDIETQYF TGCGCCAGCAGATCGGAACAAGTGGATATAGAGACCCAGTACTTC
TRBJ2-5 16 . TRBV12-5 TRBD1 CASGPGDRGHGETQYF TGTGCTAGTGGTCCCGGGGACAGGGGGCACGGGGAGACCCAGTACTTC
TRBJ2-2 13 many TRBV7-3 . CASSWDGTGELFF TGTGCCAGCAGCTGGGATGGCACCGGGGAGCTGTTTTTT
TRBJ2-2 15 . TRBV5-1 . CASSLEAGEVGELFF TGCGCCAGCAGCTTGGAGGCAGGGGAGGTCGGGGAGCTGTTTTTT
TRBJ2-7 13 . TRBV7-2 . CASSTGTVYEQYF TGTGCCAGCAGCACAGGGACGGTCTACGAGCAGTACTTC
TRBJ1-5 15 . TRBV27 TRBD1 CASSPTGESRQPQHF TGTGCCAGCAGTCCTACAGGGGAAAGTCGACAGCCCCAGCATTTT
TRBJ2-2 14 . TRBV7-6 . CASSLGAETGELFF TGTGCCAGCAGCTTAGGAGCGGAAACCGGGGAGCTGTTTTTT
TRBJ2-7 12 . TRBV30 . CAGEIAGTEQYF TGTGCCGGAGAAATCGCAGGGACCGAGCAGTACTTC
TRBJ2-1 15 . TRBV7-8 . CASSLRALRANEQFF TGTGCCAGCAGCTTGAGGGCTCTAAGGGCCAATGAGCAGTTCTTC
TRBJ1-1 16 few TRBV6-8 TRBD1 CASSLSFRDSDTEAFF TGTGCCAGCAGCTTATCATTCCGGGACAGTGACACTGAAGCTTTCTTT
TRBJ1-1 15 many TRBV7-2 . CASSLALGLRTEAFF TGTGCCAGCAGCTTAGCTCTTGGCCTGAGGACTGAAGCTTTCTTT
TRBJ2-3 15 . TRBV9 TRBD2 CASSVGLAATDTQYF TGTGCCAGCAGCGTTGGTCTAGCGGCGACAGATACGCAGTATTTT
TRBJ2-1 14 few TRBV6-5 . CASSYGQANNEQFF TGTGCCAGCAGTTACGGGCAGGCCAACAATGAGCAGTTCTTC
TRBJ2-7 15 . TRBV7-8 TRBD1 CASSRQGQASYEQYF TGTGCCAGCAGCCGACAGGGACAGGCTTCCTACGAGCAGTACTTC
TRBJ2-7 14 . TRBV20-1 TRBD2 CSARDSGEAYEQYF TGCAGTGCTAGAGATAGCGGGGAAGCCTACGAGCAGTACTTC
TRBJ2-7 14 many TRBV7-2 TRBD2 CASSAGLEGYEQYF TGTGCCAGCAGCGCGGGACTAGAAGGGTACGAGCAGTACTTC
TRBJ2-1 14 . TRBV5-5 . CASSWDPLNNEQFF TGTGCCAGCAGCTGGGACCCTCTTAACAATGAGCAGTTCTTC
TRBJ1-3 12 many TRBV30 . CAWKASGNTIYF TGTGCCTGGAAGGCTTCTGGAAACACCATATATTTT
TRBJ2-3 14 . TRBV12-3/TRBV12-4 . CASSRRTSTDTQYF TGTGCCAGCAGTCGACGGACTAGCACAGATACGCAGTATTTT
TRBJ2-7 16 few TRBV15 . CATSPGEIPGVYEQYF TGTGCCACCAGCCCCGGGGAGATCCCGGGAGTCTACGAGCAGTACTTC
TRBJ1-1 14 many TRBV7-9 . CASSADVMNTEAFF TGTGCCAGCAGCGCCGATGTCATGAACACTGAAGCTTTCTTT
TRBJ2-7 13 few TRBV27 TRBD2 CASSWTSFHEQYF TGTGCCAGCAGTTGGACTAGTTTCCACGAGCAGTACTTC
TRBJ2-5 19 many TRBV12-3/TRBV12-4 TRBD2 CASSTSSSGGQSHQETQYF TGTGCCAGCAGCACTTCGTCTAGCGGGGGGCAATCCCACCAAGAGACCCAGTACTTC